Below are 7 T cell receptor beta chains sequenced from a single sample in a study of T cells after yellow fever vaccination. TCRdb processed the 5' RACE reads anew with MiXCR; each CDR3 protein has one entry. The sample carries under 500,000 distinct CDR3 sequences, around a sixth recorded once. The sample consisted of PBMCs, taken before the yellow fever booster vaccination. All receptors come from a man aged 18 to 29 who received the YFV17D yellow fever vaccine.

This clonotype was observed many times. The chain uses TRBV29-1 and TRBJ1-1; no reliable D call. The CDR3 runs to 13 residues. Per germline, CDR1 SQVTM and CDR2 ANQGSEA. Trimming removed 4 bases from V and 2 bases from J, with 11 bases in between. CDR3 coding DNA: TGCAGCGTTGCCCTCTTGGGTAACACTGAAGCTTTCTTT. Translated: CSVALLGNTEAFF.

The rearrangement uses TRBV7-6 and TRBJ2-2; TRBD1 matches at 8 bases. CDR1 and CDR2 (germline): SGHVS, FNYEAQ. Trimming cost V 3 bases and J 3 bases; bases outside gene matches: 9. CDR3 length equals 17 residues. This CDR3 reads CASSLSRGQAYTGELFF. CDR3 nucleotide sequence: TGTGCCAGCAGCTTGAGTAGGGGACAGGCCTACACCGGGGAGCTGTTTTTT.

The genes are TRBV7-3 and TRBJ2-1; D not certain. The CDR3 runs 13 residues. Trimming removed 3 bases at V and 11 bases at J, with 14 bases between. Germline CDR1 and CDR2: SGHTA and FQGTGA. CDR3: CASSLPPARQQFF. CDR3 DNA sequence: TGTGCCAGCAGCTTGCCACCCGCCCGGCAGCAGTTCTTC.

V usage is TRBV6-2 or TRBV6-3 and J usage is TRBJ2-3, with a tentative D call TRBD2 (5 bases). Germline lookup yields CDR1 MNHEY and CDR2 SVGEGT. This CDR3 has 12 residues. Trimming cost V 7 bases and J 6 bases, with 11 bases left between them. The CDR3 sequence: CASTDWRDTQYF. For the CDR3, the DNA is TGTGCCAGCACCGACTGGAGGGATACGCAGTATTTT.

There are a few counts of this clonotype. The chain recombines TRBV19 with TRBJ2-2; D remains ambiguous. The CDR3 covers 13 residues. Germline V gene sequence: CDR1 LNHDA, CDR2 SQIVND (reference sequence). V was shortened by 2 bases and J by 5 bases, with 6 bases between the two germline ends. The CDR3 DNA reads TGTGCCAGTAGTATACAGGCAACCGGGGAGCTGTTTTTT. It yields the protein CASSIQATGELFF. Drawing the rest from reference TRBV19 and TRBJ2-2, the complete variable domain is DGGITQSPKYLFRKEGQNVTLSCEQNLNHDAMYWYRQDPGQGLRLIYYSQIVNDFQKGDIAEGYSVSREKKESFPLTVTSAQKNPTAFYLCASSIQATGELFFGEGSRLTVL.

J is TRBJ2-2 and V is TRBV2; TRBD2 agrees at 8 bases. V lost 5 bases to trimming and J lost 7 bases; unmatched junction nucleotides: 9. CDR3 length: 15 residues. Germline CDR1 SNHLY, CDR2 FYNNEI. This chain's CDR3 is CASSPLAEHLGELFF. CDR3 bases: TGTGCCAGCAGTCCACTAGCGGAACATCTCGGGGAGCTGTTTTTT.

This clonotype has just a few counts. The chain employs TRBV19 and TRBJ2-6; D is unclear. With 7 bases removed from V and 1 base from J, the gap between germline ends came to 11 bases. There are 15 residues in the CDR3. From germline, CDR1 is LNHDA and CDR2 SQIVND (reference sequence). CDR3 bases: TGTGCCAGTAACTTTGACTCGTCTGGGGCCAACGTCCTGACTTTC. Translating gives CASNFDSSGANVLTF. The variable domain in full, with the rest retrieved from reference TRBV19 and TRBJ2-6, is DGGITQSPKYLFRKEGQNVTLSCEQNLNHDAMYWYRQDPGQGLRLIYYSQIVNDFQKGDIAEGYSVSREKKESFPLTVTSAQKNPTAFYLCASNFDSSGANVLTFGAGSRLTVL.